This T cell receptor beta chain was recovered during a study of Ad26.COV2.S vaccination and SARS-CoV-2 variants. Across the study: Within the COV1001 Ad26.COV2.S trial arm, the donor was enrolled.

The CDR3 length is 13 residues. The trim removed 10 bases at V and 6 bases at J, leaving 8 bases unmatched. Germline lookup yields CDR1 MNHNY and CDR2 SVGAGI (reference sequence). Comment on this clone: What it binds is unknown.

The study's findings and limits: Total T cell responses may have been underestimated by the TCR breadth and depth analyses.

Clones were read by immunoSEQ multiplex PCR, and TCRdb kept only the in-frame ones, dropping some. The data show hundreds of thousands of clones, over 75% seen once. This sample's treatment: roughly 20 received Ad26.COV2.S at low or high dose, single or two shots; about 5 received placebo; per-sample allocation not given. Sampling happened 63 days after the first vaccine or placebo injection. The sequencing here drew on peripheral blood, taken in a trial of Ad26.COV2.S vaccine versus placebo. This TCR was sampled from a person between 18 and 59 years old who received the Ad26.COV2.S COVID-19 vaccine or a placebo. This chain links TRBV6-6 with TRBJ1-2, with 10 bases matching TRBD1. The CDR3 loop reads CANARQGADGYTF. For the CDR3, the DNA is TGTGCCAACGCCCGACAGGGGGCAGATGGCTACACCTTC.